This TCR beta chain was sequenced for a study of blood T cell repertoires in COVID-19. Study background: Acute and convalescent COVID-19 samples came from the United States, Italy and Spain.

Germline V gene lookup returns CDR1 SGHDT and CDR2 YYEEEE. The CDR3 contains 13 residues. Trimming stripped 2 bases from V and 6 bases from J, with 6 bases between. In the source study's methods: Reference gene primers were amplified, and this amplification served to estimate nucleated cell counts. The assay was immunoSEQ multiplex PCR, and TCRdb's table has in-frame clones only and misses some. D and trimming come from the DNA, and the V and J calls and clone size come from that table. The repertoire holds 120,000 to 150,000 clones, with about 80% as singletons. This clonotype was obtained from a human donor in a cohort sampled during active COVID-19. The chain couples TRBV5-6 to TRBJ1-6; D is unclear. The specimen sequenced was peripheral blood. The CDR3 is CASSLQFNSPLHF. The CDR3, as DNA: TGTGCCAGCAGCTTACAATTTAATTCACCCCTCCACTTT.